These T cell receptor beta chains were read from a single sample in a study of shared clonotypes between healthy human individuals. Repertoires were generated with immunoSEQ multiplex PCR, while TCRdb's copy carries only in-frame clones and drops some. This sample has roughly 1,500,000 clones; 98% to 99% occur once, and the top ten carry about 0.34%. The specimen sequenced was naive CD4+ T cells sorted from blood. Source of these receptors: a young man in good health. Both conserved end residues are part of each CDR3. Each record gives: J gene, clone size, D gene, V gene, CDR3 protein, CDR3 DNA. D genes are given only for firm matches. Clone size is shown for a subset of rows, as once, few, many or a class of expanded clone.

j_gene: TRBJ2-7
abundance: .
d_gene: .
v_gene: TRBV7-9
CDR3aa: CASSLERLHEQYF
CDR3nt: TGTGCCAGCAGCTTAGAACGATTACACGAGCAGTACTTC

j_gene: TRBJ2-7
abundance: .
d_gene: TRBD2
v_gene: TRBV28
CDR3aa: CASRLAGVDRYEQYF
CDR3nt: TGTGCCAGCAGGTTAGCGGGAGTAGATCGATACGAGCAGTACTTC

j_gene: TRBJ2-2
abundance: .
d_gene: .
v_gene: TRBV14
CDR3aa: CASSQEQGKTGELFF
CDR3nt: TGTGCCAGCAGCCAAGAACAGGGTAAAACCGGGGAGCTGTTTTTT

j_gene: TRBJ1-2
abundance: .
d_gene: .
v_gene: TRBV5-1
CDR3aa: CASSLSQPEGYGYTF
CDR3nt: TGCGCCAGCAGCTTAAGCCAACCGGAGGGCTATGGCTACACCTTC

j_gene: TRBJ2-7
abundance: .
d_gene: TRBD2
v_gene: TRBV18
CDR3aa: CASSGLAGVLNEQYF
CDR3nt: TGTGCCAGCTCAGGACTAGCGGGAGTTCTGAACGAGCAGTACTTC

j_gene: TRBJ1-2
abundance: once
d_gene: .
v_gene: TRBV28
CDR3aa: CASSSWAGAGYTF
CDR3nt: TGTGCCAGCAGTTCCTGGGCAGGGGCTGGCTACACCTTC

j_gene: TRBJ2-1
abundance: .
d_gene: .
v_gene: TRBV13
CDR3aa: CASSQAHEQFF
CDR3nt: TGTGCCAGCAGTCAAGCCCATGAGCAGTTCTTC

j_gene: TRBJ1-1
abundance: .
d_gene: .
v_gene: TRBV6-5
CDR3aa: CASSYTEWGTEAFF
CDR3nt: TGTGCCAGCAGTTACACAGAGTGGGGCACTGAAGCTTTCTTT

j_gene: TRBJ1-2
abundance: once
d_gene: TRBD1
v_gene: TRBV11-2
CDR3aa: CASSSRQGNSNYGYTF
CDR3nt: TGTGCCAGCAGCTCACGACAGGGAAATTCGAACTATGGCTACACCTTC

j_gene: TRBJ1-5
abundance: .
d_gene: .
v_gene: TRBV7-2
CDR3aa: CASSLVRDQPQHF
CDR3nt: TGTGCCAGCAGCTTGGTGCGGGACCAGCCCCAGCATTTT

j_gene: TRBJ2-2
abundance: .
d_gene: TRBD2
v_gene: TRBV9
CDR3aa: CASSVATGGGTGELFF
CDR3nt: TGTGCCAGCAGCGTAGCGACGGGAGGAGGCACCGGGGAGCTGTTTTTT

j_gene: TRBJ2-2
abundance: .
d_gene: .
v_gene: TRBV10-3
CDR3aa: CAISSGSSGELFF
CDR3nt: TGTGCCATCAGTTCAGGTTCGTCCGGGGAGCTGTTTTTT

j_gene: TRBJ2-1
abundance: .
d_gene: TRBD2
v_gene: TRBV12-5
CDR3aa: CASGGKTPSGSYNEQFF
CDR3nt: TGTGCTAGTGGTGGAAAAACTCCTAGCGGGAGTTACAATGAGCAGTTCTTC

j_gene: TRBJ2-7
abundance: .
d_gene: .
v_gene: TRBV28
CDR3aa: CADGPALSYEQYF
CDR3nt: TGTGCCGACGGGCCGGCGCTTTCCTACGAGCAGTACTTC

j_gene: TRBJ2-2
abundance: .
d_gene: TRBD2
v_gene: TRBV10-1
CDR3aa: CASSSTRLASNTGELFF
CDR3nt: TGCGCCAGCAGCTCTACCCGACTAGCGTCAAACACCGGGGAGCTGTTTTTT

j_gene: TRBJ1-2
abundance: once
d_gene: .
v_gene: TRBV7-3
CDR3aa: CASSLTGFVGYTF
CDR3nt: TGTGCCAGCAGCTTAACGGGTTTTGTTGGCTACACCTTC

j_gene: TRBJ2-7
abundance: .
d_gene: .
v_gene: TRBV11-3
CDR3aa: CASSLDGDTYEQYF
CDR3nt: TGTGCCAGCAGCTTAGATGGAGATACCTACGAGCAGTACTTC

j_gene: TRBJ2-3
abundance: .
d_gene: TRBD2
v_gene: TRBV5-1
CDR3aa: CASSPGLAGADTQYF
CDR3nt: TGCGCCAGCAGCCCGGGACTAGCGGGAGCGGATACGCAGTATTTT

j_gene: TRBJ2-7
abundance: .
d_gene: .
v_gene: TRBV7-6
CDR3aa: CASSLNRAYEQYF
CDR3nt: TGTGCCAGCAGCTTAAACCGAGCCTACGAGCAGTACTTC

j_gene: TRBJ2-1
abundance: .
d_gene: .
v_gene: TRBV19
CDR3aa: CASSIGGRRSHYNEQFF
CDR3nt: TGTGCCAGTAGTATCGGAGGTCGGAGGTCCCACTACAATGAGCAGTTCTTC

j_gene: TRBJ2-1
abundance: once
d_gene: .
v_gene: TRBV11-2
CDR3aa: CASSSPAGGVAFF
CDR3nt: TGTGCCAGCAGTTCCCCGGCGGGCGGGGTGGCGTTCTTC

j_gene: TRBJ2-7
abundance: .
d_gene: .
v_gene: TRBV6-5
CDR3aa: CASSNALEQYF
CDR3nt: TGTGCCAGCAGTAACGCCCTAGAGCAGTACTTC

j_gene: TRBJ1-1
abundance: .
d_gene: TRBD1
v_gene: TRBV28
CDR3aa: CASRTGGWYTEAFF
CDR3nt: TGTGCCAGCAGAACAGGGGGCTGGTACACTGAAGCTTTCTTT

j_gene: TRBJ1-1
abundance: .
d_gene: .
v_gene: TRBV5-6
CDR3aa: CASSRFGTPSHMNTEAFF
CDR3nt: TGTGCCAGCAGTCGGTTCGGGACACCTTCCCACATGAACACTGAAGCTTTCTTT

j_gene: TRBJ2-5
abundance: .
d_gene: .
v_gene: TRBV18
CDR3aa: CASSPALGETQYF
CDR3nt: TGTGCCAGCTCTCCGGCCCTGGGGGAGACCCAGTACTTC

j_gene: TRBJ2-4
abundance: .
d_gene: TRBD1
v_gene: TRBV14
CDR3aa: CASSLGGGQGNIQYF
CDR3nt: TGTGCCAGCAGCCTAGGAGGAGGACAGGGAAACATTCAGTACTTC

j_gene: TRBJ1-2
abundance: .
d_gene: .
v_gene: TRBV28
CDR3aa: CAGGGKGYGYTF
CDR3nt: TGTGCTGGCGGGGGGAAGGGCTATGGCTACACCTTC

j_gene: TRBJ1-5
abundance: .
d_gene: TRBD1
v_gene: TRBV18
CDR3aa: CASSLDRGYQPQHF
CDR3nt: TGTGCCAGCTCGCTCGACAGGGGCTATCAGCCCCAGCATTTT

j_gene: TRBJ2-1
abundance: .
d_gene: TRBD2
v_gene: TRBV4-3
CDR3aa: CASSQDAFSAVAGWEQFF
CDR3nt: TGCGCCAGCAGCCAAGACGCCTTTTCCGCGGTAGCGGGATGGGAGCAGTTCTTC

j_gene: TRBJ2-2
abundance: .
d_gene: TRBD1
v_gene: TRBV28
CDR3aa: CASRQTGTGFRNTGELFF
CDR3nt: TGTGCCAGCAGACAAACCGGGACAGGGTTTAGGAACACCGGGGAGCTGTTTTTT

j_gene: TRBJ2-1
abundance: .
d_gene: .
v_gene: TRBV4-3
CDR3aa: CASSQERLYNEQFF
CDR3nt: TGCGCCAGCAGCCAAGAAAGACTATACAATGAGCAGTTCTTC

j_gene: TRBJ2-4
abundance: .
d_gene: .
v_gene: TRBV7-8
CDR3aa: CASSLNPWGHPSLSAKNIQYF
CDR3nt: TGTGCCAGCAGCTTAAACCCCTGGGGACACCCTTCTCTCTCAGCCAAAAACATTCAGTACTTC

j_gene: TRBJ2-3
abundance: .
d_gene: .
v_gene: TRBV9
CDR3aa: CASSSPKGTDTQYF
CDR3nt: TGTGCCAGCAGTAGTCCCAAAGGGACAGATACGCAGTATTTT

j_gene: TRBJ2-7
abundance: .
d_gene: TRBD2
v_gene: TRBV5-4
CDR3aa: CASSLGTSGPSYEQYF
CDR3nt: TGTGCCAGCAGCTTGGGGACTAGCGGACCCTCCTACGAGCAGTACTTC

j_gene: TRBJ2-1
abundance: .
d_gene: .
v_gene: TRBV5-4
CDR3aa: CASSPLQETYNEQFF
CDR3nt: TGTGCCAGCAGCCCCCTCCAGGAGACTTACAATGAGCAGTTCTTC

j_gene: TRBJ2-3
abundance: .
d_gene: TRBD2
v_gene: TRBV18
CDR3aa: CASSPLPITAGGTDTQYF
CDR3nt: TGTGCCAGCTCACCACTCCCCATAACGGCGGGAGGTACAGATACGCAGTATTTT